This T cell receptor (beta chain) was observed in a study of CD8 T cells in Susac syndrome. Study observations and caveats: TCR sequencing and HLA analysis covered a relatively small number of individuals.

Germline-derived CDR1 and CDR2 are LNHDA and SQIVND (reference sequence). This CDR3 is 15 amino acids long. Trimming left V 2 bases short and J 2 bases short, with 10 bases between. Turning to this clonotype: The antigen is not known.

When the RNA was reverse transcribed, random hexamers were used with an input of roughly 0.45 to 1 ug. The TCR beta CDR3 was amplified by immunoSEQ multiplex PCR across 54 Vbeta, 13 Jbeta. One entry per CDR3 protein results from TCRdb running MiXCR on the immunoSEQ multiplex PCR reads. The table records 300,000 to 350,000 distinct CDR3 sequences, 92% of them present only once. TCR beta from blood CD8+ and CD4+ T cells was sequenced. Stable or active relapsing-remitting multiple sclerosis, untreated and meeting revised McDonald criteria, defined the controls. Sequenced: CD4+ T cells from PBMCs. The receptor was derived from a human donor with multiple sclerosis. This chain uses TRBV19 with TRBJ1-5, with a tentative D call TRBD1 (5 bases). The CDR3 DNA follows: TGTGCCAGTAGTATAATCAGGGACGGCAATCAGCCCCAGCATTTT. Amino acid sequence: CASSIIRDGNQPQHF.